These 10 T cell receptor beta chains were sequenced from one sample in a study of T cell responses to AZD1222 COVID-19 vaccine. The data were produced by immunoSEQ multiplex PCR, yet TCRdb's version contains in-frame clones alone and is incomplete. This sample yields 100,000 to 150,000 clones, of which around 90% are seen a single time; 25% to 35% belongs to the top ten. This material consisted of peripheral blood, taken on day 0 of AZD1222 vaccination. The source of these receptors is an adult in good health.

The chain couples TRBV3-1 (or the pseudogene TRBV3-2) to TRBJ2-1; D is possibly TRBD1 (6 bases). Germline CDR1 reads LGHDT; CDR2 reads YNNKEL (reference sequence). This CDR3 is 14 amino acids long. Between the trimmed V and J ends, which lost 0 bases and 9 bases, there was a span of 12 bases. The CDR3 coding sequence is TGTGCCAGCAGCCAAGATAGACAGGCTAGTGAGCAGTTCTTC. It translates to CASSQDRQASEQFF.

The rearrangement links TRBV5-5 to TRBJ1-1, with 8 positions matching TRBD1. The V and J ends lost 4 bases and 10 bases, in that order; junction bases with no gene match: 6. This CDR3 contains 12 residues. Germline-derived CDR1 and CDR2 are SGHKS and YYEKEE (reference sequence). The CDR3 region has the DNA TGTGCCAGCAGCCGTCAAGGACAGGGAGCTTTCTTT. Translation: CASSRQGQGAFF.

The chain has TRBV11-2 and TRBJ2-7; TRBD2 matches at 10 bases. The CDR3 is 14 residues long. The J segment lost 5 bases and the V segment lost 5 bases, leaving 6 bases of the junction unmatched. CDR1 and CDR2 from the germline V gene are SGHAT and FQNNGV. As DNA, the CDR3 is TGTGCCAGCAGCCGCAGACTAGCGGGCGACGAGCAGTACTTC. Protein product: CASSRRLAGDEQYF.

This clone was observed a single time. This chain connects TRBV6-2 or TRBV6-3 to TRBJ2-5; D may match TRBD1 or TRBD2 (5 bases each). This CDR3 has 14 residues. The V and J ends lost 3 bases and 5 bases respectively, with 13 bases between them. Germline V gene data show CDR1 as MNHEY and CDR2 as SVGEGT. The CDR3 sequence: CASSYQLGTETQYF. The CDR3 DNA is TGTGCCAGCAGTTATCAGTTAGGGACGGAGACCCAGTACTTC.

The chain uses TRBV6-5 and TRBJ2-7, with 7 bases aligning to TRBD1. CDR3 length equals 13 residues. The germline V gene has CDR1 MNHEY and CDR2 SVGAGI. Trimming removed 6 bases from V and 5 bases from J; junction bases left unmatched: 7. The CDR3 reads CASRMTGSHEQYF. In DNA, the CDR3 is TGTGCCAGCAGGATGACAGGGTCCCACGAGCAGTACTTC.

This clone was detected only a few times. V and J are TRBV2 and TRBJ1-2; D unresolved. This CDR3 spans 15 amino acids. The V gene lost 6 bases and the J gene lost 3 bases, with 17 bases spanning the gap. The V gene's germline CDR1 is SNHLY and CDR2 FYNNEI. CDR3 DNA: TGTGCCAGCAGGTACCGGACGGCCCTTGACTATGGCTACACCTTC. Translating gives CASRYRTALDYGYTF.

This clone showed up just once. V and J are TRBV2 and TRBJ2-2; tentatively, D is TRBD2 (6 bases). CDR1 SNHLY and CDR2 FYNNEI come from the germline V gene. The CDR3 runs to 15 residues. The V and J ends lost 6 bases and 7 bases respectively, with 18 bases between them. CDR3 bases: TGTGCCAGCAGGGCCGGGACTTTAACAAACGGGGAGCTGTTTTTT. This codes for CASRAGTLTNGELFF. Looking up the rest from reference TRBV2 and TRBJ2-2 gives the full variable domain: EPEVTQTPSHQVTQMGQEVILRCVPISNHLYFYWYRQILGQKVEFLVSFYNNEISEKSEIFDDQFSVERPDGSNFTLKIRSTKLEDSAMYFCASRAGTLTNGELFFGEGSRLTVL.

This chain connects TRBV2 to TRBJ2-2, with TRBD1 matching 9 bases. The CDR3 is made up of 15 amino acids. Trimming took 4 bases from V and 4 from J; bases not matched to a gene: 4. From germline, CDR1 is SNHLY and CDR2 FYNNEI. The CDR3 sequence: CASSAGQGGTGELFF. CDR3 bases: TGTGCCAGCAGTGCGGGACAGGGTGGCACCGGGGAGCTGTTTTTT.

The chain combines TRBV30 with TRBJ2-1; tentative D call: TRBD2 (5 bases). The CDR3 extends over 14 amino acids. CDR1 GTSNPN and CDR2 SVGIG come from the germline V gene (reference sequence). Trimming shortened V by 3 bases and J by 0 bases, and 9 bases separated the two germline ends. CDR3 coding DNA: TGTGCCTGGAGGAGCGGAGTCTCCTACAATGAGCAGTTCTTC. It is translated as CAWRSGVSYNEQFF. The full variable domain, its missing parts supplied by reference TRBV30 and TRBJ2-1, is SQTIHQWPATLVQPVGSPLSLECTVEGTSNPNLYWYRQAAGRGLQLLFYSVGIGQISSEVPQNLSASRPQDRQFILSSKKLLLSDSGFYLCAWRSGVSYNEQFFGPGTRLTVL.

This sequence joins TRBV24-1 and TRBJ2-3; 8 bases agree with TRBD2. The junction had 6 bases not matched to a gene; V was cut back by 4 bases and J by 1 base. CDR1 KGHDR and CDR2 SFDVKD come from the germline V gene. CDR3 length: 16 amino acids. The CDR3 DNA reads TGTGCCACCAGTGACCCCGACGGGGGGGGCACAGATACGCAGTATTTT. Amino acids: CATSDPDGGGTDTQYF.